This T cell receptor beta chain was profiled in a study of T cells in Graves' hyperthyroidism and ophthalmopathy. Study-level points and caveats: In validation, the model predicted ophthalmopathy. These predictions came a median roughly 7.1 months before onset.

Regions amplified from RNA transcripts were the TCR beta CDR3 regions. TCR CDR3 regions were first amplified by RT-PCR with HTBI primers. TCRdb re-derived calls from the multiplex PCR reads in MiXCR, one entry per CDR3 protein. The sample has hundreds of thousands of distinct CDR3 sequences; around 42% are singletons. From germline, CDR1 is SNHLY and CDR2 FYNNEI. The CDR3 spans 9 amino acids, including both terminal residues. A remark on this clonotype: Its antigen is not identified. The conserved phenylalanine or tryptophan normally closing the CDR3 is absent here, so this likely arose from a read error. No DNA is shown, since the ends of the CDR3 on it are uncertain; the CDR3 is the one TCRdb lists.

The TCR sequence derives from a woman aged 18-29 years with Graves' hyperthyroidism. The V and J genes are TRBV2 and TRBJ1-6. The sequenced sample was peripheral blood or thyroid tissue (not recorded which). The CDR3 loop is CASRSTFNY.